A single sample gave rise to the 31 T cell receptor beta chains below, sequenced in a study of circulating and synovial CD4+ cells in juvenile arthritis. Clones were sequenced by immunoSEQ multiplex PCR, and TCRdb holds only the in-frame ones, with some missing. The data hold some 16,000 clones, with about 90% observed a single time. Sequencing input: CD4+ T cells from blood. The receptors here all came from a human donor with juvenile idiopathic arthritis.

The chain combines TRBV7-7 with TRBJ2-1, with 15 bases that match TRBD2. The trim removed 2 bases at V and 6 bases at J, leaving 5 bases unmatched. Germline V gives CDR1 SSHAT, CDR2 FNYEAQ (reference sequence). The CDR3 has 17 residues. CDR3 in amino acids: CASSLRTSGRARNEQFF. The CDR3 DNA follows: TGTGCCAGCAGCTTACGGACTAGCGGGAGGGCCCGCAATGAGCAGTTCTTC.

The rearrangement joins TRBV30 to TRBJ2-7; 10 positions match TRBD1. This CDR3 is built from 15 residues. The germline gives CDR1 GTSNPN, CDR2 SVGIG (reference sequence). With 4 bases clipped from V and 2 bases from J, the junction kept 8 bases outside the gene matches. CDR3 in amino acids: CAWNEGTGVPYEQYF. The CDR3 DNA reads TGTGCCTGGAACGAGGGGACAGGGGTTCCCTACGAGCAGTACTTC.

The chain couples TRBV10-3 to TRBJ2-7; 7 positions match TRBD2. From germline, CDR1 is ENHRY and CDR2 SYGVKD. The V segment lost 6 bases and the J segment 0 bases; nucleotides outside the gene matches: 8. The CDR3 length is 15 residues. CDR3: CAIRSAGTSSYEQYF. The DNA for the CDR3 is TGTGCCATCAGGTCAGCGGGAACCAGCTCCTACGAGCAGTACTTC.

The rearrangement links TRBV5-1 to TRBJ2-2, with a possible D match to TRBD1 (5 bases). There are 13 residues in the CDR3. The germline CDR1 and CDR2 sequences are SGHRS and YFSETQ. Trimming removed 0 bases from V and 6 bases from J, with 6 bases in between. CDR3 nucleotide sequence: TGCGCCAGCAGCTTGGGGACATCCGGGGAGCTGTTTTTT. Translating it yields CASSLGTSGELFF.

The rearrangement links TRBV7-2 to TRBJ2-3, with 8 bases fitting TRBD2. The V gene end was trimmed by 1 base and the J gene end by 7 bases; junction bases not matched to a gene: 4. In germline, CDR1 is SGHTA, CDR2 FQGNSA. CDR3 size: 14 residues. Here the CDR3 reads CASSLGSGSNTQYF. The DNA for the CDR3 is TGTGCCAGCAGCTTAGGGAGCGGGAGTAATACGCAGTATTTT.

The chain couples TRBV11-2 to TRBJ2-5, with D unclear. CDR1 is SGHAT, CDR2 FQNNGV, per germline. Trimming shortened V by 0 bases and J by 6 bases, and 5 bases separated the two germline ends. This CDR3 is built from 12 residues. The CDR3 coding sequence is TGTGCCAGCAGCTTAGATGGGCAGACCCAGTACTTC. It codes for CASSLDGQTQYF.

The CDR3 DNA reads as TGCGCCAGCAGCCGGGTAGCGGGACGTTACAATGAGCAGTTCTTC. This codes for CASSRVAGRYNEQFF. The chain uses TRBV4-1 and TRBJ2-1; 8 nucleotides align to TRBD2. The CDR3 runs to 15 residues. The V segment lost 4 bases and the J segment 4 bases; nucleotides outside the gene matches: 6. Germline V CDR1 and CDR2: MGHRA, YSYEKL.

J is TRBJ1-5 and V is TRBV16; possible D gene TRBD1, 6 bases. V lost 0 bases to trimming and J lost 4 bases, with 10 bases between them. Germline-derived CDR1 and CDR2 are KGHSY and FQNENV. There are 15 residues in the CDR3. CDR3 sequence reads: CASSQSSRGNQPQHF. The CDR3 DNA is TGTGCCAGCAGCCAATCCAGCAGGGGAAATCAGCCCCAGCATTTT.

This CDR3 reads CASSHSQNTEAFF. The CDR3 DNA reads TGTGCCAGCAGCCACAGCCAGAACACTGAAGCTTTCTTT. The chain uses TRBV7-4 and TRBJ1-1; no reliable D call. The length of the CDR3 is 13 residues. Germline-derived CDR1 and CDR2 are SGHVT and SQSDAQ. Between the trimmed V and J ends, which lost 5 bases and 1 base, there was a span of 8 bases.

The CDR3 is CASSRSDGVTGELFF. The CDR3 bases are TGTGCCAGCAGTCGAAGTGACGGGGTCACCGGGGAGCTGTTTTTT. The chain joins TRBV9 to TRBJ2-2; possibly TRBD2 for D (5 bases). The CDR3 extends over 15 amino acids. Between the trimmed V and J ends, which lost 5 bases and 4 bases, there was a span of 15 bases. The germline CDR1 and CDR2 sequences are SGDLS and YYNGEE.

The chain employs TRBV28 and TRBJ1-2, with 7 bases aligning to TRBD1. The CDR3 covers 16 residues. Germline-derived CDR1 and CDR2 are MDHEN and SYDVKM. The J segment lost 8 bases and the V segment lost 1 base, leaving 13 bases of the junction unmatched. The CDR3 loop reads CASSLSQATGIGGYTF. The CDR3 DNA reads as TGTGCCAGCAGTTTATCCCAAGCGACAGGGATTGGAGGCTACACCTTC.

This rearrangement joins TRBV18 to TRBJ2-1; D is perhaps TRBD1 (5 bases). Germline V CDR1 and CDR2: KGHSH, LQKENI. The CDR3 length is 15 residues. The V and J ends lost 0 bases and 2 bases respectively, with 8 bases between them. The CDR3 bases are TGTGCCAGCTCACCACCGGGGCAGGCCTACAATGAGCAGTTCTTC. It translates to CASSPPGQAYNEQFF.

The chain is built from TRBV18 and TRBJ2-5; tentatively, D is TRBD2 (5 bases). This CDR3 spans 15 amino acids. Germline CDR1 reads KGHSH; CDR2 reads LQKENI. V lost 2 bases to trimming and J lost 3 bases, with 13 bases between them. The CDR3, as DNA: TGTGCCAGCTCACCAAAGAGGGCGAAAGAAGAGACCCAGTACTTC. It specifies CASSPKRAKEETQYF.

The chain joins TRBV4-3 to TRBJ1-2, with D possibly matching TRBD1 (5 bases). Trimming cost V 2 bases and J 7 bases, with 11 bases left between them. The CDR3 extends over 13 amino acids. Germline CDR1 LGHNA, CDR2 YSLEER. CDR3: CASSQTGESGYTF. The CDR3 DNA reads TGCGCCAGCAGCCAAACGGGGGAAAGTGGCTACACCTTC.

In its sample, this clone was seen a few times. The chain joins TRBV18 to TRBJ2-3, with D tentatively TRBD1 (5 bases). V lost 3 bases and J 0 bases, leaving 10 bases between the germline ends. CDR1 is KGHSH and CDR2 is LQKENI in the germline V gene. The CDR3 contains 15 residues. CDR3 DNA: TGTGCCAGCTCACCGACAGCGTCTAGCACAGATACGCAGTATTTT. This translates into CASSPTASSTDTQYF.

The chain links TRBV2 to TRBJ1-5, with TRBD1 as a possible D gene (5 bases). The germline V and J ends were trimmed by 8 bases and 5 bases, with 13 bases remaining between them. From germline, CDR1 is SNHLY and CDR2 FYNNEI. The CDR3 has 13 residues. Here the CDR3 DNA reads TGTGCCAGCGGAAACCAGGGTTATCAGCCCCAGCATTTT. This gives the protein CASGNQGYQPQHF.

This chain joins TRBV7-2 and TRBJ2-5; the match to TRBD2 covers 9 bases. The end of the DNA fits TRBJ2-7 better, so the J call may be wrong. The V gene's germline CDR1 is SGHTA and CDR2 FQGNSA. This CDR3 spans 16 amino acids. The CDR3 loop is CASSLRILAGSYEQYF. The CDR3, as DNA: TGTGCCAGCAGCTTAAGGATACTAGCGGGCTCCTACGAGCAGTACTTC.

J is TRBJ1-2 and V is TRBV28; D gene unclear. There are 13 residues in the CDR3. V lost 6 bases and J 3 bases, leaving 11 bases between the germline ends. Looked up from germline, CDR1 is MDHEN and CDR2 is SYDVKM. CDR3 residues: CASSYLQDYGYTF. CDR3 coding DNA: TGTGCCAGCAGCTACCTTCAAGACTATGGCTACACCTTC.

The V gene is TRBV14, the J gene TRBJ2-3; 9 positions agree with TRBD2. V was clipped by 1 base and J by 2 bases; unmatched bases: 10. The CDR3 extends over 18 amino acids. CDR1 SGHDN and CDR2 FVKESK come from the germline V gene. As DNA, the CDR3 is TGTGCCAGCAGCCAAGCCTGGCGCGGGAGGGGGGTCACAGATACGCAGTATTTT. Protein: CASSQAWRGRGVTDTQYF.

The CDR3 DNA is TGTGCCAGCAGACTAGCGGGAGGGCCCTTAATTGGCGAGCAGTACTTC. Protein: CASRLAGGPLIGEQYF. The V gene is TRBV4-2, the J gene TRBJ2-7, with 13 nucleotides matching TRBD2. The CDR3 contains 16 residues. Per the germline V gene, CDR1 is LGHNA and CDR2 is YNFKEQ. After removal of 6 bases from V and 6 bases from J, the junction contained 11 bases not matched to a gene.

This chain links TRBV4-3 with TRBJ1-1; maybe TRBD1 (5 bases). CDR1 is LGHNA and CDR2 is YSLEER in the germline V gene. V was shortened by 0 bases and J by 3 bases, with 11 bases between the two germline ends. There are 15 residues in the CDR3. The CDR3 is CASSQEGGVYTEAFF. The CDR3 DNA follows: TGCGCCAGCAGCCAAGAAGGAGGGGTGTACACTGAAGCTTTCTTT.

The gene calls are TRBV6-5 and TRBJ2-3, with D possibly matching TRBD1 (6 bases). V was shortened by 5 bases and J by 4 bases, with 16 bases between the two germline ends. This CDR3 has 15 amino acids. CDR1 is MNHEY, CDR2 SVGAGI, per germline. The CDR3 region is CASSPLGAGADTQYF. Here the CDR3 DNA reads TGTGCCAGCAGTCCACTCGGAGCAGGGGCAGATACGCAGTATTTT.

CDR3: CASSQDLHGTGGYEQYF. The DNA of the CDR3 is TGTGCCAGCAGCCAAGATCTGCATGGGACAGGGGGCTACGAGCAGTACTTC. The V call is TRBV4-2, the J call TRBJ2-7; 11 nucleotides align to TRBD1. In germline, CDR1 is LGHNA, CDR2 YNFKEQ. This CDR3 is built from 17 residues. V gave up 0 bases and J gave up 3 bases; unmatched junction bases: 7.

This sequence joins TRBV5-1 and TRBJ2-3; D may be TRBD2 (5 bases). Germline assignment: CDR1 SGHRS and CDR2 YFSETQ. CDR3 length: 13 residues. The V end was cut by 1 base, the J end by 4 bases, with 7 bases between. CDR3 loop: CASSLRSADTQYF. CDR3 bases: TGCGCCAGCAGCTTGCGTAGCGCAGATACGCAGTATTTT.

Written as DNA, the CDR3 is TGTGCCAGCCATCGGAGCGGGAAAACGGAGACCCAGTACTTC. Its translation: CASHRSGKTETQYF. This chain links TRBV13 with TRBJ2-5, with 7 bases matching TRBD2. Germline V gene sequence: CDR1 PRHDT, CDR2 FYEKMQ (reference sequence). The J segment lost 5 bases and the V segment lost 8 bases, leaving 11 bases of the junction unmatched. The CDR3 is 14 residues long.

The gene calls are TRBV29-1 and TRBJ1-4; 10 bases are shared with TRBD1. Germline assignment: CDR1 SQVTM and CDR2 ANQGSEA. CDR3 length: 14 residues. Trimming at V came to 4 bases and at J to 6 bases, leaving 5 bases not matched to a gene. CDR3 sequence reads: CSVVAGTGDEKLFF. The CDR3 nucleotides are TGCAGCGTTGTTGCCGGGACAGGGGATGAAAAACTGTTTTTT.

The chain carries TRBV21-1 and TRBJ1-5. TRBV21-1 is recorded as a pseudogene. This CDR3 contains 16 residues. The DNA for the CDR3 is TGTGCCAGCAGCAAAGATCGGGGAGACGGGAATCAGCCCCAGCATTTT. This translates into CASSKDRGDGNQPQHF.

The chain is built from TRBV11-2 and TRBJ2-7; TRBD2 is a possible D gene (6 bases). CDR3 length: 13 amino acids. Trimming removed 6 bases at V and 1 base at J, with 10 bases between. CDR1 and CDR2 from the germline V gene are SGHAT and FQNNGV. CDR3 in amino acids: CASREGGSYEQYF. CDR3 bases: TGTGCCAGCAGGGAGGGCGGATCCTACGAGCAGTACTTC.

CDR3 amino acids: CASSRGGTSSYEQYF. CDR3 coding DNA: TGTGCCAGCAGCCGGGGCGGGACGAGCTCCTACGAGCAGTACTTC. The chain combines TRBV5-4 with TRBJ2-7; perhaps TRBD2 as D (6 bases). The germline V gene encodes CDR1 SGHNT and CDR2 YYREEE (reference sequence). Trimming stripped 4 bases from V and 0 bases from J, with 14 bases between. The CDR3 has 15 amino acids.

This clone was observed a single time. This rearrangement joins TRBV12-5 to TRBJ2-7, with D possibly matching TRBD2 (5 bases). CDR3 size: 13 residues. V lost 6 bases and J 6 bases, leaving 15 bases between the germline ends. CDR1 and CDR2 (germline): LGHNT, FRNRAP. The CDR3 here is CASGARLGLEQYF. For the CDR3, the DNA is TGTGCTAGTGGGGCCCGCCTAGGACTCGAGCAGTACTTC.

The chain combines TRBV9 with TRBJ2-3; D perhaps matches TRBD1 (5 bases). Germline CDR1 is SGDLS and CDR2 is YYNGEE. Deletions cut 5 bases from V and 1 base from J, with 8 bases between. The length of the CDR3 is 13 residues. In nucleotides, the CDR3 is TGTGCCAGCAGTCAAGGGGGCACAGATACGCAGTATTTT. This gives the protein CASSQGGTDTQYF. Filled out from reference TRBV9 and TRBJ2-3, the complete variable domain reads DSGVTQTPKHLITATGQRVTLRCSPRSGDLSVYWYQQSLDQGLQFLIQYYNGEERAKGNILERFSAQQFPDLHSELNLSSLELGDSALYFCASSQGGTDTQYFGPGTRLTVL.